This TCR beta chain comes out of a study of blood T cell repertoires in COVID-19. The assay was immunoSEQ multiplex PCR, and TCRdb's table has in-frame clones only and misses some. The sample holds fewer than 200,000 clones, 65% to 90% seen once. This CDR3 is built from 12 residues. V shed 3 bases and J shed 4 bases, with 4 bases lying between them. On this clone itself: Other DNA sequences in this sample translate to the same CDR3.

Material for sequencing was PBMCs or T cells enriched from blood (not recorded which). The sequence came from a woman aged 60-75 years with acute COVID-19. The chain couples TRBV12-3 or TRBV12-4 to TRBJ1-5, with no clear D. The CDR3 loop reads CASSFGNQPQHF. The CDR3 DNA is TGTGCCAGCAGTTTCGGGAATCAGCCCCAGCATTTT.